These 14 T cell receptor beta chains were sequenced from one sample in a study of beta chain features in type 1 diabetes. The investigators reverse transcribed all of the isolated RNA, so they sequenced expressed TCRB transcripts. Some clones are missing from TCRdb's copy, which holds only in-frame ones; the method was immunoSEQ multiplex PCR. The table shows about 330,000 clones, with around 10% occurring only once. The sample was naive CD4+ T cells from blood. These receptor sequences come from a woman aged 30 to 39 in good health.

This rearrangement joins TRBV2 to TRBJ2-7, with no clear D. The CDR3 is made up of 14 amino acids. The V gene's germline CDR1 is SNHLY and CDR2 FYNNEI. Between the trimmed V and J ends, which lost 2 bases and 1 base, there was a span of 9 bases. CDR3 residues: CASSELADSYEQYF. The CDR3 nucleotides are TGTGCCAGCAGTGAATTGGCAGATTCCTACGAGCAGTACTTC.

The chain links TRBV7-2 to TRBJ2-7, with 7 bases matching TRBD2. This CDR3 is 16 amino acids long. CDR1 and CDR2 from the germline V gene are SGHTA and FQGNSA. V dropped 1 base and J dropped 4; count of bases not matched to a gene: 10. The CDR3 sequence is CASSLGASGLGYEQYF. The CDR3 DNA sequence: TGTGCCAGCAGCTTAGGAGCTAGCGGTTTGGGGTACGAGCAGTACTTC.

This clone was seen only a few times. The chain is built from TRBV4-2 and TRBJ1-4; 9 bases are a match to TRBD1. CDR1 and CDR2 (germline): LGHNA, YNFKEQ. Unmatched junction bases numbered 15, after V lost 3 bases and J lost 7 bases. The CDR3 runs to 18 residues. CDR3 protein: CASSQIAGTGTESEKLFF. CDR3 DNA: TGTGCCAGCAGCCAGATCGCAGGGACAGGGACGGAGAGTGAAAAACTGTTTTTT.

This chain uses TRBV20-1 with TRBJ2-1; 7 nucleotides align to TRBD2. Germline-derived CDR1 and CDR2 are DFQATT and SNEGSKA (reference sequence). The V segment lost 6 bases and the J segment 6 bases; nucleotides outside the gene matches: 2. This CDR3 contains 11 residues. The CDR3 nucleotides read TGCAGTGCCGCGGGAGCCAATGAGCAGTTCTTC. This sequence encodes CSAAGANEQFF.

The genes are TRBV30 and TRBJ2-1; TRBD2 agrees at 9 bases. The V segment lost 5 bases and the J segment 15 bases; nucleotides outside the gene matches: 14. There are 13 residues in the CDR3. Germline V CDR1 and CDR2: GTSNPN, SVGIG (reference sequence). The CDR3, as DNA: TGTGCCTGGGGTTTAGCGGGAGACCGAAACCCGTTCTTC. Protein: CAWGLAGDRNPFF.

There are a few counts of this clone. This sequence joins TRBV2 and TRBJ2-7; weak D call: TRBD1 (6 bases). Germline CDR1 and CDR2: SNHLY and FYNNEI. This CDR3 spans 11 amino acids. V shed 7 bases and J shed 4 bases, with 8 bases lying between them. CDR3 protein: CASTTGYEQYF. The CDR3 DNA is TGTGCCAGCACCACAGGGTACGAGCAGTACTTC.

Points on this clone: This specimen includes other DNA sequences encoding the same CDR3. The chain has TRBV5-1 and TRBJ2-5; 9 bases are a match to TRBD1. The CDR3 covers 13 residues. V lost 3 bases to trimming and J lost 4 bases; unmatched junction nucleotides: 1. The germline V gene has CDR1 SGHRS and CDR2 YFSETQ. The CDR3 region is CASSWGQGETQYF. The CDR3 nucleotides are TGCGCCAGCAGCTGGGGACAGGGAGAGACCCAGTACTTC.

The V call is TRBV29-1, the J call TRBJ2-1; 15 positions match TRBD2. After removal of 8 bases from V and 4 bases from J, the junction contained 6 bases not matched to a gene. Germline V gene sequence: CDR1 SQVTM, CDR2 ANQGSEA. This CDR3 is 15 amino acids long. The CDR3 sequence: CSTGLAGGKYNEQFF. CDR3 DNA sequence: TGCAGCACGGGACTAGCGGGAGGTAAATACAATGAGCAGTTCTTC.

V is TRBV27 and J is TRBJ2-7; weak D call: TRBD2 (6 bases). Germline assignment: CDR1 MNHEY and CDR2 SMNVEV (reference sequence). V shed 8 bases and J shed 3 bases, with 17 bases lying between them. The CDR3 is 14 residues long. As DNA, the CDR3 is TGTGCCAGCGGTTCATGGCGGGAAAACTACGAGCAGTACTTC. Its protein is CASGSWRENYEQYF.

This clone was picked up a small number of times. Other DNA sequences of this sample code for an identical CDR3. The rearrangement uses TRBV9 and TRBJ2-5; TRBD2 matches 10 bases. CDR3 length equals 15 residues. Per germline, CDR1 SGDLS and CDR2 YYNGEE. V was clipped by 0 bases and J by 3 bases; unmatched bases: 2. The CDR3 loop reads CASSVGLAGEETQYF. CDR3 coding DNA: TGTGCCAGCAGCGTAGGGCTAGCGGGAGAAGAGACCCAGTACTTC.

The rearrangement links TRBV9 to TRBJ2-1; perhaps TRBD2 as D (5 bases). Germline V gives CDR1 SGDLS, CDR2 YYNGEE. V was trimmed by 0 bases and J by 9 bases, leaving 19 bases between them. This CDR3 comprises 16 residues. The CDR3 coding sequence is TGTGCCAGCAGCGTAGGTGGGTCGGGAAGGTCGGGTGAGCAGTTCTTC. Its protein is CASSVGGSGRSGEQFF.

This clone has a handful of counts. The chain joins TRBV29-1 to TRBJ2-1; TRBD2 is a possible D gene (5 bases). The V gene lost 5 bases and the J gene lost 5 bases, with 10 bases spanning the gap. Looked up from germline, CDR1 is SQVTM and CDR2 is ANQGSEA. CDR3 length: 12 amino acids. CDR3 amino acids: CSVRRLDNEQFF. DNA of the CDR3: TGCAGCGTTAGGAGGTTAGACAATGAGCAGTTCTTC.

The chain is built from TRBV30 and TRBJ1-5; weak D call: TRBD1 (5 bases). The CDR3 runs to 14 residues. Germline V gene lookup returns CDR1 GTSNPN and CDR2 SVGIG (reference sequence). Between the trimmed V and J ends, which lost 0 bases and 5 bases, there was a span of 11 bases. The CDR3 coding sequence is TGTGCCTGGAGTGTACGGCGGGGACATCAGCCCCAGCATTTT. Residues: CAWSVRRGHQPQHF.

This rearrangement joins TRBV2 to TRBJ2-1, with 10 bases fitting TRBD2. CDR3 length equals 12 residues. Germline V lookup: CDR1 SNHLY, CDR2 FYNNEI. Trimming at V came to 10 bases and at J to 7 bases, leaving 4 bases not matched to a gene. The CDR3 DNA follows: TGTGCCACCCAGCGGGAGGGAAATGAGCAGTTCTTC. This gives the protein CATQREGNEQFF.